The next 23 T cell receptor beta chains were all read from a single sample in a study of blood T cells in healthy people across ages. With a J-beta primer mix and a sample-barcoded 5' primer, a second PCR ran about 7 to 11 cycles. Each CDR3 protein gets one entry after TCRdb re-called the 5' RACE reads with MiXCR. The sample contains about 2 million distinct CDR3 sequences, about 50% of which appear only once. The material sequenced was blood. Source of these receptors: a woman aged 40 to 55 in good health.

This clonotype was recorded a few times. The chain combines TRBV25-1 with TRBJ1-2; D is possibly TRBD1 (5 bases). The CDR3 spans 15 residues. Deletions cut 2 bases from V and 5 bases from J, with 15 bases between. Germline CDR1 and CDR2: MGHDK and SYGVNS. The DNA of the CDR3 is TGTGCCAGCAGTGAACGGGGCGGGGCGTTATATGGCTACACCTTC. This translates into CASSERGGALYGYTF.

The CDR3 DNA is TGTGCCAGCAGCTTGGAGACAGGATACACAGATACGCAGTATTTT. Its translation is CASSLETGYTDTQYF. The chain joins TRBV7-9 to TRBJ2-3; a weak D match, TRBD1 (6 bases). V was cut by 3 bases and J by 2 bases, with 12 bases left in between. Germline V lookup: CDR1 SEHNR, CDR2 FQNEAQ (reference sequence). CDR3 length: 15 residues.

The chain links TRBV3-1 to TRBJ2-7, with D possibly matching TRBD2 (5 bases). Germline values: CDR1 LGHDT, CDR2 YNNKEL (reference sequence). V lost 1 base and J 4 bases, leaving 11 bases between the germline ends. The CDR3 totals 14 residues. The CDR3 nucleotides read TGTGCCAGCAGCCAAGCGGGGATCCTTTACGAGCAGTACTTC. Its translation: CASSQAGILYEQYF.

This chain joins TRBV2 and TRBJ2-1; 14 bases match TRBD2. There are 20 residues in the CDR3. Germline trimming cut 5 bases from V and 1 base from J; bases unmatched to any gene: 13. The germline gives CDR1 SNHLY, CDR2 FYNNEI. The CDR3 coding sequence is TGTGCCAGCAGTACCGACGTGGGACTAGCGGGGGATTTTTCCTACAATGAGCAGTTCTTC. It yields the protein CASSTDVGLAGDFSYNEQFF.

This chain connects TRBV20-1 to TRBJ2-5, with D possibly being TRBD2 (6 bases). V dropped 3 bases and J dropped 5 bases, with 22 bases sitting between them. The CDR3 has 16 residues. Germline loops: CDR1 DFQATT, CDR2 SNEGSKA (reference sequence). The CDR3 DNA follows: TGCAGTGCTAGGGAGGGGTGGCGGGTTGGGACGGAGACCCAGTACTTC. Residues: CSAREGWRVGTETQYF.

This chain uses TRBV3-1 with TRBJ2-3, with a possible D match to TRBD2 (5 bases). CDR1 and CDR2 from the germline V gene are LGHDT and YNNKEL (reference sequence). Between the trimmed V and J ends, which lost 4 bases and 2 bases, there was a span of 13 bases. CDR3 size: 15 residues. The CDR3 nucleotides read TGTGCCAGCAGCCGGACTGGCGGGCACACAGATACGCAGTATTTT. Residues: CASSRTGGHTDTQYF.

The chain combines TRBV5-1 with TRBJ2-2; 7 nucleotides match TRBD1. This CDR3 contains 16 residues. The germline V gene encodes CDR1 SGHRS and CDR2 YFSETQ. The J segment lost 1 base and the V segment lost 5 bases, leaving 8 bases of the junction unmatched. The CDR3 reads CASRIGGQMNTGELFF. The CDR3 nucleotides are TGCGCCAGCAGGATTGGGGGACAGATGAACACCGGGGAGCTGTTTTTT.

The chain uses TRBV20-1 and TRBJ1-6; no firm D call. The CDR3 spans 17 residues. V was pared by 2 bases and J by 0 bases, with 14 bases between. Germline-derived CDR1 and CDR2 are DFQATT and SNEGSKA (reference sequence). This CDR3 is CSARSSGDSSYNSPLHF. In DNA form, the CDR3 reads TGCAGTGCTAGATCATCTGGGGATAGCTCCTATAATTCACCCCTCCACTTT.

V usage is TRBV6-5 and J usage is TRBJ2-1, with a weak D call TRBD1 (6 bases). Trimming removed 8 bases from V and 0 bases from J, with 14 bases in between. CDR1 and CDR2 (germline): MNHEY, SVGAGI. This CDR3 has 15 residues. For the CDR3, the DNA is TGTGCCAGCCTTCCTGACAGGAGCTCCTACAATGAGCAGTTCTTC. Protein: CASLPDRSSYNEQFF.

The chain has TRBV11-2 and TRBJ2-5; TRBD2 agrees at 7 bases. The V segment lost 1 base and the J segment 4 bases; nucleotides outside the gene matches: 6. This CDR3 has 15 residues. The germline gives CDR1 SGHAT, CDR2 FQNNGV. The CDR3 reads CASSLASGVSETQYF. The CDR3 DNA follows: TGTGCCAGCAGCTTAGCCAGCGGGGTATCAGAGACCCAGTACTTC.

The chain couples TRBV28 to TRBJ1-2, with TRBD1 matching over 9 bases. The CDR3 is 15 amino acids. The ends lost 3 bases at V and 7 bases at J; junction bases unmatched: 9. CDR1 MDHEN and CDR2 SYDVKM come from the germline V gene. The chain's CDR3 is CASSFDPQGARGYTF. DNA of the CDR3: TGTGCCAGCAGTTTTGACCCACAGGGGGCGCGTGGCTACACCTTC.

CDR3 protein: CASSLTDRWEVFGYTF. The CDR3 DNA is TGTGCCAGCAGTTTAACGGACAGGTGGGAGGTTTTCGGCTACACCTTC. The chain combines TRBV28 with TRBJ1-2; 7 nucleotides line up with TRBD1. Germline V gene data show CDR1 as MDHEN and CDR2 as SYDVKM. V lost 2 bases, J lost 8 bases, and 14 bases stayed unmatched. The CDR3 runs 16 residues.

The chain links TRBV15 to TRBJ2-7; 8 bases fit TRBD1. The CDR3 sequence is 14 residues long. The trim removed 3 bases at V and 7 bases at J, leaving 8 bases unmatched. Per germline, CDR1 LNHNV and CDR2 YYDKDF (reference sequence). For the CDR3, the DNA is TGTGCCACCAGCAGCAGACAGGGGCCTCGTGAGCAGTACTTC. Translated, it gives CATSSRQGPREQYF.

The rearrangement uses TRBV28 and TRBJ1-2, with D uncertain. Trimming took off 10 bases at V and 0 bases at J, with 18 bases between the two ends. The germline gives CDR1 MDHEN, CDR2 SYDVKM. The CDR3 consists of 15 residues. CDR3 in amino acids: CATIRLGGANYGYTF. The CDR3 DNA is TGTGCCACCATCCGGCTAGGAGGAGCTAACTATGGCTACACCTTC.

The gene calls are TRBV20-1 and TRBJ2-7, with a weak D call TRBD2 (7 bases). The CDR3 runs 15 residues. V gave up 4 bases and J gave up 2 bases, with 18 bases separating them. Germline assignment: CDR1 DFQATT and CDR2 SNEGSKA (reference sequence). CDR3 sequence: CSATERRGAPYEQYF. CDR3 sequence (DNA): TGCAGTGCTACAGAGCGTCGGGGGGCCCCCTACGAGCAGTACTTC.

Notes on this clonotype: A junction boundary mismatches the germline segment, possibly from a read error. This chain joins TRBV7-2 and TRBJ2-5; D possibly corresponds to TRBD2 (5 bases). The CDR3 extends over 12 amino acids. Germline values: CDR1 SGHTA, CDR2 FQGNSA. The CDR3 reads CAGSLARETQYF. Here the CDR3 DNA reads TGTGCCGGCAGCTTAGCGCGTGAGACCCAGTACTTC. Looking up the rest from reference TRBV7-2 and TRBJ2-5 gives the full variable domain: GAGVSQSPSNKVTEKGKDVELRCDPISGHTALYWYRQSLGQGLEFLIYFQGNSAPDKSGLPSDRFSAERTGGSVSTLTIQRTQQEDSAVYLCAGSLARETQYFGPGTRLLVL.

This rearrangement joins TRBV28 to TRBJ2-5, with 10 bases that match TRBD1. Looked up from germline, CDR1 is MDHEN and CDR2 is SYDVKM. Trimming took 3 bases from V and 11 from J; bases not matched to a gene: 12. This CDR3 spans 15 amino acids. CDR3: CASSLDRGGPPGQYF. CDR3 coding DNA: TGTGCCAGCAGTTTGGACAGGGGGGGACCTCCTGGGCAGTACTTC.

This chain links TRBV3-1 with TRBJ1-1; 7 bases map to TRBD1. CDR1 LGHDT and CDR2 YNNKEL come from the germline V gene (reference sequence). The junction had 23 bases not matched to a gene; V was cut back by 3 bases and J by 1 base. This CDR3 is built from 21 residues. The CDR3 loop is CASSQFMPSGQPSQGNTEAFF. In DNA, the CDR3 is TGTGCCAGCAGCCAGTTTATGCCCTCGGGACAGCCATCCCAGGGGAACACTGAAGCTTTCTTT.

This clonotype came up many times. The rearrangement links TRBV4-2 to TRBJ2-5; 9 nucleotides match TRBD2. Germline CDR1 LGHNA, CDR2 YNFKEQ. V gave up 0 bases and J gave up 4 bases; unmatched junction bases: 6. The CDR3 is 16 residues long. CDR3 nucleotide sequence: TGTGCCAGCAGCCAAGATAAAGCGGGGGGTGGAGAGACCCAGTACTTC. It codes for CASSQDKAGGGETQYF.

This chain uses TRBV12-3 or TRBV12-4 with TRBJ1-2; D may be TRBD1 (5 bases). This CDR3 region has 15 residues. Trimming cost V 5 bases and J 4 bases, with 17 bases left between them. The CDR3 DNA sequence: TGTGCCAGCAGTCGTAGGGTGGGGGGGGGCTATGGCTACACCTTC. This sequence encodes CASSRRVGGGYGYTF.

V gene TRBV6-5 combines with J gene TRBJ2-3; TRBD2 agrees at 10 bases. Germline-derived CDR1 and CDR2 are MNHEY and SVGAGI. This CDR3 contains 15 residues. V was pared by 6 bases and J by 5 bases, with 8 bases of the junction left unmatched. For the CDR3, the DNA is TGTGCCAGCAGAGAGCGGGGGGGCCAAGGAGATACGCAGTATTTT. It yields the protein CASRERGGQGDTQYF.

CDR3: CASSHARGSSYEQYF. The CDR3 DNA reads as TGCGCCAGCAGCCACGCCCGGGGATCCTCCTACGAGCAGTACTTC. The chain couples TRBV4-3 to TRBJ2-7; tentatively, D is TRBD2 (5 bases). The CDR3 extends over 15 amino acids. Trimming shortened V by 3 bases and J by 0 bases, and 12 bases separated the two germline ends. Per the germline V gene, CDR1 is LGHNA and CDR2 is YSLEER.

This sequence joins TRBV20-1 and TRBJ2-7; 9 nucleotides line up with TRBD1. Germline CDR1 is DFQATT and CDR2 is SNEGSKA (reference sequence). V dropped 1 base and J dropped 3; count of bases not matched to a gene: 1. This CDR3 is 13 amino acids long. The CDR3 spells CSARATGGYEQYF. The CDR3 region has the DNA TGCAGTGCTAGAGCGACAGGGGGCTACGAGCAGTACTTC.